The T cell receptor beta chain described here comes from a study of blood T cells in healthy people across ages. Germline loops: CDR1 ENHRY, CDR2 SYGVKD. The length of the CDR3 is 15 residues. General observations from the study: Underestimates were what the diversity estimates from one million T cells were considered to be.

On this clonotype itself: Its cognate antigen is unknown. A single base separates this from a much larger clone, so it may be a read error.

Approximately 9.1 milliliters was the volume of peripheral blood drawn from each donor. Through a sample-barcoded 5' primer and a J-beta primer mix, a second PCR was run for roughly 7 to 11 cycles. The template-switch adaptor, which had 12 random nucleotides, put a tag on each cDNA molecule. TCRdb re-called the 5' RACE reads with MiXCR, one entry per CDR3 protein. This table holds roughly 680,000 distinct CDR3 sequences, around 52% found once. The chain combines TRBV10-3 with TRBJ1-2; no clear D gene. The sequence came from a woman of 80 years or more in good health. The sample comprised blood. This chain's CDR3 is CAISAAEEIFLGCTF. For the CDR3, the DNA is TGTGCCATCAGTGCCGCGGAAGAGATATTCTTGGGCTGCACCTTC.